This T cell receptor (beta chain) emerged from a study of blood T cell repertoires in COVID-19. Study-level information: There were acute and convalescent COVID-19 samples, and they came from the United States, Italy and Spain. Nucleic acid was either cDNA or gDNA, and it came from T cells, B-cell-depleted T cells, or PBMCs.

The germline V gene encodes CDR1 LGHDT and CDR2 YNNKEL (reference sequence). Trimming at V came to 4 bases and at J to 5 bases, leaving 5 bases not matched to a gene. The CDR3 contains 14 residues. TCRdb's table, derived via immunoSEQ multiplex PCR, lists solely in-frame clones and lacks some. The sample holds around 59,000 clones, 85% to 90% seen once. The material sequenced was peripheral blood. The rearrangement links TRBV3-1 (or the pseudogene TRBV3-2) to TRBJ2-5, with TRBD2 identical over 9 bases. This receptor was taken from a man aged 55 to 70 with acute or convalescent COVID-19. The CDR3 region is CASSPGTSWETQYF. CDR3 nucleotides: TGTGCCAGCAGCCCCGGGACTAGCTGGGAGACCCAGTACTTC.